The source of this T cell receptor (beta chain) is a study of T cell responses to AZD1222 COVID-19 vaccine (dated by TCRdb to about 2021). In the study overall: A total of about 240 trial participants underwent TCR sequencing, of whom about 210 received two doses of AZD1222 and approximately 25 received two doses of the MenACWY control vaccine. Trial participants were enrolled into age subgroups of 18-55, 56-69 and 70-plus years, which contained around 140, 26 and 57 TCR-sequenced participants, respectively.

The full study reports these points: In the small 56-69-year group, the increase in depth fell short of significance, most likely because of low power. The whole spike protein was spanned by vaccine-associated CD4 TCRs, and dominant responses were seen in regions 160-218 and 743-854. Because no day 14 peak-response samples were available, the repertoires could be characterized only after the peak T cell response. Reportedly, almost half of the unique spike-specific TCRs recognized epitopes lying outside the regions that are mutated in the B.1.351 and B.1.1.7 variants. Conclusions about previously exposed vaccinees were limited because only a handful of AZD1222 recipients were SARS-CoV-2 seropositive at baseline. Participants were mostly white British and included more females than males, and it was suggested by the authors that clonal diversity may have been underestimated. After two AZD1222 doses, spike-specific TCR breadth and depth were significantly higher than at day 0 and than in MenACWY recipients.

The CDR3 regions of human TCRbeta chains were analyzed by immunosequencing. Per the original workflow: Repertoire TCRs were matched against a reference library of SARS-CoV-2-specific TCRs generated with the MIRA antigen-specificity platform. Breadth was defined as the fraction of unique TCRs that were SARS-CoV-2-associated, and depth was defined as the fraction of total T cells that were SARS-CoV-2-associated. Using the MIRA data, every spike-specific TCR was mapped to the spike region that the TCR reacted to and assigned to either a CD4 or a CD8 class. Log10-transformed breadth and depth values were compared by one-way ANOVA with Sidak's multiple comparisons tests. Here the immuneACCESS table is served through TCRdb, limited to in-frame sequences with V and J called. Missing clones are a known gap in these copies; in checked studies unresolved V genes cover under half, and the rest lacks a known reason. The DNA was the basis for D and trimming; V, J and clone size are from that table. This sample is represented by roughly 150,000 clones; 75% to 90% of them were singletons. The top ten constitute approximately 9.1% of the sample.

The time point label for this specimen denotes: about 28 days (+/-7) after the second vaccine dose. AZD1222 recipients whose second dose came at about 4 weeks and those whose second dose came at about 12 weeks were combined into one group, since spike-specific TCR depth and breadth did not differ between the two schedules. Vaccinee samples came from UK trials COV001 and COV002, including a single-blind randomized controlled phase 2/3 trial of AZD1222 (ChAdOx1 nCoV-19) in healthy adults. For TCRbeta chain sequencing, PBMC samples were collected from trial participants at day 0 and at day 28 after the second dose. This clone was counted between two and nine times. This receptor's antigen is unknown. No base-level quality is on record; no much larger clone is a single base apart. V is reduced by 0 bases and J by 4 bases, leaving a spacing of 11 bases between them. CDR1 and CDR2, per the germline V gene (reference sequence), are LGHDT and YNNKEL. The CDR3 spans 15 residues, from the cysteine through the phenylalanine. Left in the record is the CDR3 DNA by itself, 45 bases read in frame from the first base.

The chain couples TRBV3-1 (or the pseudogene TRBV3-2) to TRBJ2-3; there is no confident call for the D gene. Sequencing used peripheral blood, obtained 28 days after the second AZD1222 dose. The TCR sequence derives from an adult who received the AZD1222 COVID-19 vaccine. The DNA reads TGTGCCAGCAGCCAAGAACTCACTAAGGCAGATACGCAGTATTTT. It codes for CASSQELTKADTQYF.